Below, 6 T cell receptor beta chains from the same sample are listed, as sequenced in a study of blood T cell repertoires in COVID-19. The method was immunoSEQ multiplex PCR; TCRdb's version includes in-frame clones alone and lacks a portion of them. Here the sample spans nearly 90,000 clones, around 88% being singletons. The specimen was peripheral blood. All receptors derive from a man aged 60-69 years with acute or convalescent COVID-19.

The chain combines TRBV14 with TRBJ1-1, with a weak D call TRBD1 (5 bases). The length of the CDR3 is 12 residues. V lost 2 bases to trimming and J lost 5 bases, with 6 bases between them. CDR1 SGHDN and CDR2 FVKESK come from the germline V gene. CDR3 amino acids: CASSQTGTEAFF. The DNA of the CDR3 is TGTGCCAGCAGCCAAACAGGTACTGAAGCTTTCTTT.

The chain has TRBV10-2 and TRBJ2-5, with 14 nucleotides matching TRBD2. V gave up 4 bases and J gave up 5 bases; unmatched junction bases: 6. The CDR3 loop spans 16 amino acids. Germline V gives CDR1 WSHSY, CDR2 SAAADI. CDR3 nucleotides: TGCGCCAGCAGTGCGGGACTAGCGGGGGCTAGGGAGACCCAGTACTTC. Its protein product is CASSAGLAGARETQYF.

CDR3 sequence (DNA): TGTGCCAGCAGCGTAACAGGGGACTATAATTCACCCCTCCACTTT. This codes for CASSVTGDYNSPLHF. This sequence joins TRBV9 and TRBJ1-6; 7 bases are shared with TRBD1. V lost 1 base and J lost 3; bases outside the gene matches: 1. Germline CDR1 and CDR2: SGDLS and YYNGEE. The CDR3 consists of 15 residues.

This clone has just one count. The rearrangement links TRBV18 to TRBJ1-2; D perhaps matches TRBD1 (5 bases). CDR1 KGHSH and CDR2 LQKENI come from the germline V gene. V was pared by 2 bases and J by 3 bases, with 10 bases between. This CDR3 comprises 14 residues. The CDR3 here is CASSPGAKDYGYTF. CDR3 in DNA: TGTGCCAGCTCACCAGGGGCAAAGGACTATGGCTACACCTTC.

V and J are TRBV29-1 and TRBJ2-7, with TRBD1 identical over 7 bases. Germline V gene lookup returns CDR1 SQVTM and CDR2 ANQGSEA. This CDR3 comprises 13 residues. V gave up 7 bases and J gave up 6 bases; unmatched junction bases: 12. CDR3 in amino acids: CSAATGSLGEQYF. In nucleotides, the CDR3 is TGCAGCGCCGCGACAGGGAGCCTCGGCGAGCAGTACTTC.

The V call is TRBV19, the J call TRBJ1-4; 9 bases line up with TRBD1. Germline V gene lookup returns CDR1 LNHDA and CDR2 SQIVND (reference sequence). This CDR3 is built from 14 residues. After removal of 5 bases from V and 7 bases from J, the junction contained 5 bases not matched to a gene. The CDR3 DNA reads TGTGCCAGTAGTCAACAGGGGGCAGGTGAAAAACTGTTTTTT. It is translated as CASSQQGAGEKLFF. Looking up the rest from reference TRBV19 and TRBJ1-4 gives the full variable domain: DGGITQSPKYLFRKEGQNVTLSCEQNLNHDAMYWYRQDPGQGLRLIYYSQIVNDFQKGDIAEGYSVSREKKESFPLTVTSAQKNPTAFYLCASSQQGAGEKLFFGSGTQLSVL.